Below are 17 T cell receptor beta chains sequenced from a single sample in a study of blood T cell repertoires in COVID-19. Using immunoSEQ multiplex PCR, the repertoire was profiled, and TCRdb retains in-frame clones only, with some absent. The sample has about 300,000 clones; roughly 85% are singletons. The specimen was PBMCs or T cells enriched from blood (not recorded which). Every receptor here comes from a woman aged 50 to 60 who had recovered from COVID-19.

The chain links TRBV7-5 to TRBJ1-4; the listed D gene, TRBD1, was not tested against the DNA. TRBV7-5 is a known pseudogene. The CDR3 loop spans 17 amino acids. The CDR3 loop reads CVRSLARTGGENEKLFF. In nucleotides, the CDR3 is TGTGTCAGAAGCTTAGCGCGCACAGGGGGCGAAAATGAAAAACTGTTTTTT.

This clone showed up just a few times. The genes are TRBV19 and TRBJ1-2; D may be TRBD1 (5 bases). V was clipped by 3 bases and J by 4 bases, with 12 bases between them. The CDR3 has 14 residues. Germline CDR1 and CDR2: LNHDA and SQIVND (reference sequence). CDR3 sequence: CASSMKTDSYGYTF. The CDR3 DNA reads as TGTGCCAGTAGTATGAAGACAGACTCCTATGGCTACACCTTC.

This clone was found a few times. The chain recombines TRBV6-6 with TRBJ2-7; 7 bases are a match to TRBD1. V was clipped by 4 bases and J by 0 bases; unmatched bases: 6. Germline CDR1 is MNHNY and CDR2 is SVGAGI (reference sequence). CDR3 length: 15 amino acids. CDR3 sequence: CASSLLQGSSYEQYF. The CDR3 DNA reads TGTGCCAGCAGTTTATTACAGGGGTCCTCCTACGAGCAGTACTTC.

As to this clone: Its ends do not fully match the called genes, so a read error is possible. This chain links TRBV3-1 (or the pseudogene TRBV3-2) with TRBJ1-2, with 8 nucleotides matching TRBD1. CDR1 and CDR2 (germline): LGHDT, YNNKEL (reference sequence). This CDR3 has 12 residues. CDR3: CASSPTSRDRFF. For the CDR3, the DNA is TGTGCCAGCAGCCCCACCTCTCGGGACAGGTTTTTC.

This chain links TRBV24-1 with TRBJ2-3, with 7 positions matching TRBD1. This CDR3 comprises 15 residues. Germline CDR1 is KGHDR and CDR2 is SFDVKD. Trimming removed 3 bases from V and 1 base from J; junction bases left unmatched: 3. CDR3 bases: TGTGCCACCAGTGATACCGGGACAGGCACAGATACGCAGTATTTT. This sequence encodes CATSDTGTGTDTQYF.

The CDR3 nucleotides are TGTGCCAGCAGTGAACTTTACTACACCGGGGAGCTGTTTTTT. It yields the protein CASSELYYTGELFF. The V gene is TRBV25-1, the J gene TRBJ2-2; D not resolved. The CDR3 runs to 14 residues. The V and J ends lost 2 bases and 3 bases respectively, with 7 bases between them. Germline CDR1 is MGHDK and CDR2 is SYGVNS.

The rearrangement uses TRBV9 and TRBJ1-2; a possible D gene is TRBD1 (6 bases). Trimming pared 4 bases from V and 13 bases from J, leaving 20 bases between. This CDR3 contains 13 residues. Germline V gene data show CDR1 as SGDLS and CDR2 as YYNGEE. Here the CDR3 reads CASSPHATGRGTF. DNA of the CDR3: TGTGCCAGCAGCCCCCATGCGACAGGCCGAGGCACCTTC.

The chain recombines TRBV3-1 (or the pseudogene TRBV3-2) with TRBJ1-2, with D hard to call. Germline V gene lookup returns CDR1 LGHDT and CDR2 YNNKEL (reference sequence). Deletions cut 0 bases from V and 4 bases from J, with 9 bases between. The CDR3 length is 14 residues. CDR3 sequence reads: CASSQELRSYGYTF. CDR3 nucleotide sequence: TGTGCCAGCAGCCAAGAGCTCAGGTCCTATGGCTACACCTTC.

The J gene is TRBJ2-1, the V gene TRBV6-2 or TRBV6-3; 15 bases are a match to TRBD2. Germline CDR1 is MNHEY and CDR2 is SVGEGT. The length of the CDR3 is 17 residues. V shed 2 bases, J shed 7 bases, and the junction held 6 bases outside the gene matches. The CDR3 DNA reads as TGTGCCAGCAGTTACCCTACCGGGACTAGCGGGAGGAATGAGCAGTTCTTC. Protein product: CASSYPTGTSGRNEQFF.

This chain connects TRBV11-2 to TRBJ1-3; D gene ambiguous. V was pared by 0 bases and J by 0 bases, with 15 bases between. Germline CDR1 is SGHAT and CDR2 is FQNNGV. The CDR3 totals 18 residues. CDR3 amino acids: CASSLDEYGRVSGNTIYF. The CDR3 DNA follows: TGTGCCAGCAGCTTAGACGAGTATGGGCGCGTCTCTGGAAACACCATATATTTT. Full variable domain (remainder filled in from reference TRBV11-2 and TRBJ1-3): EAGVAQSPRYKIIEKRQSVAFWCNPISGHATLYWYQQILGQGPKLLIQFQNNGVVDDSQLPKDRFSAERLKGVDSTLKIQPAKLEDSAVYLCASSLDEYGRVSGNTIYFGEGSWLTVV.

The chain combines TRBV3-1 (or the pseudogene TRBV3-2) with TRBJ2-1, with 7 bases matching TRBD2. Germline CDR1 reads LGHDT; CDR2 reads YNNKEL (reference sequence). V was clipped by 4 bases and J by 8 bases; unmatched bases: 14. CDR3 length: 16 amino acids. In nucleotides, the CDR3 is TGTGCCAGCAGCCGGGGAGGGGCCCTAGGGCGGGATGAGCAGTTCTTC. Protein product: CASSRGGALGRDEQFF.

The rearrangement uses TRBV6-1 and TRBJ2-5; the D is unclear. This CDR3 comprises 14 residues. Trimming shortened V by 0 bases and J by 5 bases, and 10 bases separated the two germline ends. Germline V CDR1 and CDR2: MNHNS, SASEGT. This CDR3 is CASSEAGATETQYF. For the CDR3, the DNA is TGTGCCAGCAGTGAAGCGGGCGCGACGGAGACCCAGTACTTC.

The chain recombines TRBV11-2 with TRBJ2-1; D perhaps matches TRBD2 (5 bases). CDR1 is SGHAT, CDR2 FQNNGV, per germline. V lost 1 base, J lost 10 bases, and 8 bases lay in between. CDR3 length equals 12 residues. CDR3 DNA: TGTGCCAGCAGCTTAGGAGAGCGGGAGCAGTTCTTC. Translating it yields CASSLGEREQFF.

This chain uses TRBV20-1 with TRBJ2-1; 11 nucleotides line up with TRBD1. This CDR3 is built from 16 residues. CDR1 is DFQATT and CDR2 is SNEGSKA in the germline V gene (reference sequence). The V gene end was trimmed by 3 bases and the J gene end by 2 bases; junction bases not matched to a gene: 6. CDR3 nucleotides: TGCAGTGCTAGTGATGGGACAGGGGGGACCTACAATGAGCAGTTCTTC. Translated: CSASDGTGGTYNEQFF.

The chain recombines TRBV9 with TRBJ2-1; no reliable D call. Germline CDR1 reads SGDLS; CDR2 reads YYNGEE. V was cut by 0 bases and J by 5 bases, with 12 bases left in between. The CDR3 has 15 residues. This CDR3 is CASSVGRGTNNEQFF. The CDR3 nucleotides read TGTGCCAGCAGCGTAGGGAGAGGAACCAACAATGAGCAGTTCTTC.

The table lists this clone with a few counts. The chain links TRBV7-2 to TRBJ1-6; 7 bases are a match to TRBD1. The CDR3 runs to 18 residues. Germline V gene lookup returns CDR1 SGHTA and CDR2 FQGNSA. V was clipped by 3 bases and J by 0 bases; unmatched bases: 8. The DNA of the CDR3 is TGTGCCAGCAGCTTCTCCGGGACAGACATCTCCTATAATTCACCCCTCCACTTT. Its translation is CASSFSGTDISYNSPLHF.

This clone was counted a single time. The V call is TRBV28, the J call TRBJ1-5; D is undetermined. The V and J ends lost 5 bases and 4 bases respectively, with 3 bases between them. This CDR3 has 11 amino acids. Germline CDR1 reads MDHEN; CDR2 reads SYDVKM. The CDR3 coding sequence is TGTGCCAGCAGTCCTAATCAGCCCCAGCATTTT. Amino acid sequence: CASSPNQPQHF.